This T cell receptor beta chain was obtained from a study of T cells after yellow fever vaccination. One entry per CDR3 protein results from TCRdb running MiXCR on the 5' RACE reads. The sample comprises 300,000 to 450,000 distinct CDR3 sequences, under 7.5% of which are singletons, and over 12% rests with the top ten. This CDR3 is 12 amino acids long. The V gene's germline CDR1 is SGDLS and CDR2 YYNGEE. Trimming took 4 bases from V and 7 from J; bases not matched to a gene: 4. This clonotype was counted at least ten times. The receptor comes from a man under 40 who received the YFV17D yellow fever vaccine. The rearrangement links TRBV9 to TRBJ1-1, with 7 bases matching TRBD1. Sequencing used PBMCs, obtained 5 days after the yellow fever booster vaccination. The CDR3 region has the DNA TGTGCCAGCAGCCTACAGGGGAATGAAGCTTTCTTT. Its protein is CASSLQGNEAFF.